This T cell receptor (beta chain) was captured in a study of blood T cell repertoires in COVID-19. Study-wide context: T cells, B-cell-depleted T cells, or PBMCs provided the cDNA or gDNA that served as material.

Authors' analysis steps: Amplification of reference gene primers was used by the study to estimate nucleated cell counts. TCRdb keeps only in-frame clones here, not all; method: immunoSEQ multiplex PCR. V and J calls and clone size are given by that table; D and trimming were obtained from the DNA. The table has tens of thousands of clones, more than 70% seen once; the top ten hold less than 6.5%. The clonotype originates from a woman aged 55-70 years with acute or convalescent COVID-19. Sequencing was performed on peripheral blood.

This chain's CDR3 is CASSRLAGPTDTQYF. The CDR3 DNA reads TGTGCCAGCAGCCGGCTAGCGGGACCCACAGATACGCAGTATTTT. V and J are TRBV6-6 and TRBJ2-3; 9 bases align to TRBD2. This CDR3 comprises 15 residues. V shed 6 bases, J shed 2 bases, and the junction held 6 bases outside the gene matches. Germline V gene lookup returns CDR1 MNHNY and CDR2 SVGAGI (reference sequence).